One sample yielded the 3 T cell receptor beta chains listed below, sequenced in a study of cytomegalovirus exposure and HLA in healthy donors. Vbeta (60) and Jbeta (13) primers were used in the PCR. Only in-frame clones appear in the TCRdb table, and some are missing; sequencing was by immunoSEQ multiplex PCR. Of around 160,000 clones in the sample, around three quarters were seen once. Sequences were obtained from PBMCs. These receptor sequences come from a woman in her 40s in good health and CMV-seropositive.

The gene calls are TRBV7-9 and TRBJ1-2, with 8 nucleotides matching TRBD1. Trimming at V came to 7 bases and at J to 2 bases, leaving 6 bases not matched to a gene. CDR3 size: 14 residues. Germline CDR1 SEHNR, CDR2 FQNEAQ (reference sequence). CDR3 sequence reads: CASNQGALNYGYTF. Here the CDR3 DNA reads TGTGCCAGCAACCAGGGGGCTCTCAACTATGGCTACACCTTC.

V is TRBV19 and J is TRBJ1-5; 12 bases align to TRBD1. Trimming took 4 bases from V and 7 from J; bases not matched to a gene: 5. The CDR3 covers 15 residues. Germline CDR1 and CDR2: LNHDA and SQIVND (reference sequence). CDR3 in amino acids: CASSTHGTGGQPQHF. For the CDR3, the DNA is TGTGCCAGTAGTACCCATGGGACAGGGGGCCAGCCCCAGCATTTT.

The chain links TRBV27 to TRBJ1-2; 7 bases map to TRBD1. V lost 0 bases and J lost 8; bases outside the gene matches: 6. This CDR3 has 14 residues. Per the germline V gene, CDR1 is MNHEY and CDR2 is SMNVEV (reference sequence). The CDR3, as DNA: TGTGCCAGCAGTTTATCGAGGGGGCAGGGGGGCTACACCTTC. It yields the protein CASSLSRGQGGYTF.